The T cell receptor (beta chain) described here comes from a study of blood T cell repertoires in COVID-19. Looking at the study overall: Researchers got acute and convalescent COVID-19 samples from the United States, Italy and Spain.

Only in-frame clones appear in the TCRdb table, and some are missing; sequencing was by immunoSEQ multiplex PCR. This sample has about 430,000 clones, with 85% to 90% found just once. Participants were placed into cohorts based on the clinical history they reported. Recovered status applied to Cohort 3 donors who had two consecutive negative PCRs. It also applied to those with clearance or with symptom resolution. The V gene end was trimmed by 3 bases and the J gene end by 5 bases; junction bases not matched to a gene: 2. This CDR3 is built from 14 residues. The germline gives CDR1 LGHDT, CDR2 YNNKEL (reference sequence).

This TCR was sampled from a man aged 25 to 40 who had recovered from COVID-19. This chain links TRBV3-1 (or the pseudogene TRBV3-2) with TRBJ2-1, with TRBD2 identical over 9 bases. Input material: PBMCs or T cells enriched from blood (not recorded which). CDR3 sequence (DNA): TGTGCCAGCAGCCATTCTAGCGGGGACAATGAGCAGTTCTTC. It is translated as CASSHSSGDNEQFF.